This passage covers 31 T cell receptor beta chains from one sample sequenced in a study of blood T cells in healthy people across ages. Combining a sample-barcoded 5' primer with a J-beta primer mix, a second PCR ran for roughly 7 to 12 cycles. TCRdb re-analysed the 5' RACE reads in MiXCR, keeping a single row per CDR3 protein. The data contain under 800,000 distinct CDR3 sequences, 40% to 45% of them seen just once; the ten biggest clones take up roughly 20%. The material sequenced was blood. The receptors here all came from a woman aged 55-70 years in good health.

There are many counts of this clonotype. The chain is built from TRBV29-1 and TRBJ2-7; D is ambiguous. Trimming removed 4 bases from V and 2 bases from J, with 12 bases in between. Germline V gene lookup returns CDR1 SQVTM and CDR2 ANQGSEA. The CDR3 extends over 13 amino acids. CDR3 protein: CSVGTTSTYEQYF. In nucleotides, the CDR3 is TGCAGCGTTGGGACGACGTCGACCTACGAGCAGTACTTC.

The chain employs TRBV12-3 or TRBV12-4 and TRBJ2-5, with TRBD2 matching 8 bases. The V segment lost 7 bases and the J segment 4 bases; nucleotides outside the gene matches: 8. This CDR3 spans 14 amino acids. The CDR3 region is CASTTGGPGETQYF. The CDR3 DNA sequence: TGTGCCAGCACAACGGGGGGGCCGGGAGAGACCCAGTACTTC.

The genes are TRBV7-3 and TRBJ2-2; D ambiguous. The CDR3 consists of 12 residues. Germline CDR1 and CDR2: SGHTA and FQGTGA. Trimming stripped 5 bases from V and 3 bases from J, with 4 bases between. CDR3 in DNA: TGTGCCAGCAGCCAGCACACCGGGGAGCTGTTTTTT. Translated: CASSQHTGELFF.

On this clonotype itself: Possible read error: a much larger clone is one base away. The CDR3 DNA sequence: TGCAGCATTGCCCCTAGCCCAGATGAGCAGTTCTTC. This gives the protein CSIAPSPDEQFF. The chain is built from TRBV29-1 and TRBJ2-1; tentative D call: TRBD2 (5 bases). The CDR3 loop spans 12 amino acids. The ends were cut back, 8 bases at V and 8 bases at J, with 16 bases in the middle. Germline V lookup: CDR1 SQVTM, CDR2 ANQGSEA.

V and J are TRBV20-1 and TRBJ1-4, with D unresolved. The CDR3 runs to 14 residues. Trimming cost V 4 bases and J 7 bases, with 16 bases left between them. Germline values: CDR1 DFQATT, CDR2 SNEGSKA (reference sequence). CDR3: CSATTPGGSEKLFF. The CDR3 DNA is TGCAGTGCTACTACCCCAGGTGGCAGTGAAAAACTGTTTTTT.

The rearrangement joins TRBV6-1 to TRBJ2-1; tentative D call: TRBD2 (5 bases). The CDR3 covers 11 residues. Trimming took 1 base from V and 15 from J, leaving 10 bases between them. Germline loops: CDR1 MNHNS, CDR2 SASEGT. The CDR3 loop is CASSEGCGGFF. The CDR3 DNA reads TGTGCCAGCAGTGAAGGGTGTGGAGGGTTCTTC.

The chain employs TRBV7-6 and TRBJ2-7, with TRBD2 identical over 8 bases. Trimming at V came to 4 bases and at J to 2 bases, leaving 7 bases not matched to a gene. Looked up from germline, CDR1 is SGHVS and CDR2 is FNYEAQ. CDR3 length equals 15 residues. The CDR3 DNA follows: TGTGCCAGCAGCTCCGCTGCGGGAGGCACCTACGAGCAGTACTTC. This encodes CASSSAAGGTYEQYF.

Ten or more counts support this clonotype. This rearrangement joins TRBV29-1 to TRBJ1-2; D may be TRBD1 (5 bases). This CDR3 has 12 residues. V was clipped by 6 bases and J by 4 bases, with 12 bases between them. Germline lookup yields CDR1 SQVTM and CDR2 ANQGSEA. This chain's CDR3 is CSVRDGPYGYTF. The CDR3 DNA reads as TGCAGCGTGAGGGACGGACCCTATGGCTACACCTTC. The variable domain in full, with the rest retrieved from reference TRBV29-1 and TRBJ1-2, is SAVISQKPSRDICQRGTSLTIQCQVDSQVTMMFWYRQQPGQSLTLIATANQGSEATYESGFVIDKFPISRPNLTFSTLTVSNMSPEDSSIYLCSVRDGPYGYTFGSGTRLTVV.

V usage is TRBV2 and J usage is TRBJ2-1; D is unclear. Trimming pared 10 bases from V and 2 bases from J, leaving 12 bases between. This CDR3 is built from 13 residues. Germline lookup yields CDR1 SNHLY and CDR2 FYNNEI. The CDR3 bases are TGTGCCAAGACGGCGGCGGCCTACAATGAGCAGTTCTTC. Translating it yields CAKTAAAYNEQFF.

A remark on this clonotype: One end of the junction is discordant with germline, which a read error may explain. The J gene is TRBJ2-3, the V gene TRBV6-2 or TRBV6-3; TRBD1 is a possible D gene (6 bases). This CDR3 is built from 15 residues. CDR1 MNHEY and CDR2 SVGEGT come from the germline V gene. The CDR3, as DNA: TGTGCCAGCAGTGGCAGGGGCGCCTCAACAGATGCGCAGTATTTT. This encodes CASSGRGASTDAQYF.

This clonotype was seen once. The chain recombines TRBV3-1 with TRBJ2-5; 7 bases align to TRBD2. TRBJ2-1 explains the end of the DNA better; the J call may be wrong. The CDR3 is 13 amino acids. Germline V gives CDR1 LGHDT, CDR2 YNNKEL (reference sequence). This CDR3 is CASSGTTVETQFF. In DNA form, the CDR3 reads TGTGCCAGCAGCGGGACTACTGTAGAGACCCAGTTCTTC.

The CDR3 nucleotides are TGCAGTGCTAGAATTCGCGGGAGCTCCTACAATGAGCAGTACTTC. Protein: CSARIRGSSYNEQYF. The chain combines TRBV20-1 with TRBJ2-1, with 7 positions matching TRBD2. The J call may be wrong; the DNA end is better matched by TRBJ2-7. The CDR3 length is 15 residues. Germline V gene sequence: CDR1 DFQATT, CDR2 SNEGSKA (reference sequence).

This clonotype was seen repeatedly, ten times or more. J is TRBJ2-7 and V is TRBV29-1, with D perhaps matching TRBD2 (6 bases). The V gene's germline CDR1 is SQVTM and CDR2 ANQGSEA. The CDR3 runs to 13 residues. Trimming removed 2 bases at V and 1 base at J, with 9 bases between. As DNA, the CDR3 is TGCAGCGTTGAACGTCTAGCGTCCTACGAGCAGTACTTC. Protein: CSVERLASYEQYF.

This clonotype was detected only a few times. The chain carries TRBV12-2 and TRBJ2-1. TRBV12-2 is a documented pseudogene. The CDR3 runs 17 residues. CDR3: CASRLVRKINSYNEQFF. CDR3 DNA sequence: TGTGCAAGTCGCTTAGTAAGGAAGATCAACTCCTACAATGAGCAGTTCTTC.

This clonotype showed up just a few times. The chain is built from TRBV7-2 and TRBJ1-2, with D possibly matching TRBD1 (6 bases). The V end was cut by 5 bases, the J end by 4 bases, with 11 bases between. Per germline, CDR1 SGHTA and CDR2 FQGNSA. This CDR3 contains 13 residues. The DNA of the CDR3 is TGTGCCAGCAGCGCAACAGGGCCCTATGGCTACACCTTC. Translating gives CASSATGPYGYTF.

V usage is TRBV7-6 and J usage is TRBJ2-7, with 14 bases lining up with TRBD2. CDR1 is SGHVS, CDR2 FNYEAQ, per germline. The V segment lost 2 bases and the J segment 4 bases; nucleotides outside the gene matches: 13. The CDR3 is 19 amino acids. CDR3: CASSLLSRPGLAGVYEQYF. In DNA, the CDR3 is TGTGCCAGCAGCTTACTGTCCAGGCCGGGACTAGCGGGAGTATACGAGCAGTACTTC.

This clonotype was found a few times. The V and J genes are TRBV30 and TRBJ2-7; D remains ambiguous. V shed 4 bases and J shed 2 bases, with 12 bases lying between them. In germline, CDR1 is GTSNPN, CDR2 SVGIG (reference sequence). The CDR3 length is 13 residues. DNA for the CDR3: TGTGCCTGGACCTTTGGAACTACCTACGAGCAGTACTTC. Amino acid sequence: CAWTFGTTYEQYF. The complete variable domain, with remaining parts taken from reference TRBV30 and TRBJ2-7, reads SQTIHQWPATLVQPVGSPLSLECTVEGTSNPNLYWYRQAAGRGLQLLFYSVGIGQISSEVPQNLSASRPQDRQFILSSKKLLLSDSGFYLCAWTFGTTYEQYFGPGTRLTVT.

With regard to this clonotype: An end of the junction does not agree with germline; a read error may underlie this. The CDR3, as DNA: TGTGCCACCAGTGGACTAGCGGGAGGGCCACACGAGCAGTACTTC. It is translated as CATSGLAGGPHEQYF. This sequence joins TRBV10-3 and TRBJ2-4, with 15 nucleotides matching TRBD2. With the DNA end fitting TRBJ2-7 better, the J assignment may be wrong. In germline, CDR1 is ENHRY, CDR2 SYGVKD. The CDR3 consists of 15 residues.

CDR3: CASSEESPLHF. The DNA for the CDR3 is TGTGCCAGCAGTGAAGAATCACCCCTCCACTTT. The chain carries TRBV6-1 and TRBJ1-6, with D unclear. V was clipped by 1 base and J by 10 bases, with 2 bases between them. Germline CDR1 and CDR2: MNHNS and SASEGT. CDR3 length: 11 amino acids.

The V and J genes are TRBV29-1 and TRBJ1-4; no definite D call. Germline assignment: CDR1 SQVTM and CDR2 ANQGSEA. CDR3 length equals 13 residues. V lost 4 bases to trimming and J lost 0 bases, with 6 bases between them. This chain's CDR3 is CSVVGTTNEKLFF. CDR3 coding DNA: TGCAGCGTTGTGGGGACAACTAATGAAAAACTGTTTTTT.

The chain combines TRBV2 with TRBJ1-1; unclear D gene. Trimming left V 6 bases short and J 4 bases short, with 15 bases between. CDR1 is SNHLY and CDR2 is FYNNEI in the germline V gene. The CDR3 extends over 14 amino acids. CDR3 sequence (DNA): TGTGCCAGCAGGGCGGGTGTTCGGTTCACTGAAGCTTTCTTT. Residues: CASRAGVRFTEAFF.

The J gene is TRBJ1-4, the V gene TRBV20-1; maybe TRBD1 (5 bases). The CDR3 has 12 amino acids. Germline V gives CDR1 DFQATT, CDR2 SNEGSKA (reference sequence). With 3 bases removed from V and 12 bases from J, the gap between germline ends came to 14 bases. The CDR3 coding sequence is TGCAGTGCTAGTGGGGGGGGTGTCGAACTGTTTTTT. This gives the protein CSASGGGVELFF.

The V gene is TRBV10-3, the J gene TRBJ2-7; either TRBD1 or TRBD2 may supply D (5 bases each). The end of the DNA aligns better with TRBJ2-5, so the J call may be wrong. Germline lookup yields CDR1 ENHRY and CDR2 SYGVKD. This CDR3 comprises 14 residues. Here the CDR3 reads CAISGARSRWTQYF. CDR3 nucleotides: TGTGCCATCAGCGGGGCCAGATCACGATGGACCCAGTACTTC.

This clonotype was found many times. This sequence joins TRBV29-1 and TRBJ2-1; D is unresolved. The CDR3 is made up of 13 amino acids. Trimming stripped 4 bases from V and 6 bases from J, with 13 bases between. Germline CDR1 reads SQVTM; CDR2 reads ANQGSEA. CDR3 nucleotide sequence: TGCAGCGTTGGGAGTCCCTTAACCAATGAGCAGTTCTTC. This sequence encodes CSVGSPLTNEQFF.

This clonotype was seen many times. The rearrangement links TRBV20-1 to TRBJ2-7; D is uncertain. V was cut by 1 base and J by 2 bases, with 12 bases left in between. CDR3 length equals 14 residues. The germline gives CDR1 DFQATT, CDR2 SNEGSKA (reference sequence). CDR3 residues: CSARVNVFPYEQYF. CDR3 nucleotide sequence: TGCAGTGCTAGAGTTAACGTTTTCCCCTACGAGCAGTACTTC.

The chain joins TRBV6-2 or TRBV6-3 to TRBJ1-2; D remains ambiguous. The CDR3 sequence is 13 residues long. Germline V gene data show CDR1 as MNHEY and CDR2 as SVGEGT. V was trimmed by 2 bases and J by 7 bases, leaving 11 bases between them. CDR3 amino acids: CASSYPTDGGYTF. For the CDR3, the DNA is TGTGCCAGCAGTTACCCGACGGACGGTGGCTACACCTTC.

Turning to this clonotype: Relative to the germline gene, one junction end is altered; a read error may explain this. The V call is TRBV9, the J call TRBJ2-1, with TRBD1 matching over 7 bases. CDR1 SGDLS and CDR2 YYNGEE come from the germline V gene. This CDR3 region has 14 residues. The CDR3 sequence is CVSSVGTVENEQFF. In DNA form, the CDR3 reads TGTGTCAGCAGCGTCGGGACAGTTGAGAATGAGCAGTTCTTC.

The chain joins TRBV10-3 to TRBJ2-1, with 12 bases matching TRBD2. This CDR3 has 15 amino acids. Germline V gene data show CDR1 as ENHRY and CDR2 as SYGVKD. The V gene end was trimmed by 6 bases and the J gene end by 6 bases; junction bases not matched to a gene: 6. This CDR3 is CAISLLAGGGNEQFF. In nucleotides, the CDR3 is TGTGCCATCAGCCTACTAGCGGGGGGTGGCAATGAGCAGTTCTTC.

The V gene is TRBV27, the J gene TRBJ1-2, with TRBD1 as a possible D gene (5 bases). Germline V gives CDR1 MNHEY, CDR2 SMNVEV (reference sequence). The ends were cut back, 5 bases at V and 0 bases at J, with 10 bases in the middle. CDR3 size: 14 residues. The CDR3 reads CASSVGGANYGYTF. CDR3 nucleotide sequence: TGTGCCAGCAGTGTTGGGGGAGCTAACTATGGCTACACCTTC.

J is TRBJ1-2 and V is TRBV29-1; maybe TRBD1 (5 bases). There are 10 residues in the CDR3. Germline CDR1 SQVTM, CDR2 ANQGSEA. The germline V and J ends were trimmed by 3 bases and 10 bases, with 9 bases remaining between them. The CDR3 DNA reads as TGCAGCGTTGAGGGAGGGGACTACACCTTC. Translating it yields CSVEGGDYTF. The entire variable domain, with the rest obtained from reference TRBV29-1 and TRBJ1-2, is as follows: SAVISQKPSRDICQRGTSLTIQCQVDSQVTMMFWYRQQPGQSLTLIATANQGSEATYESGFVIDKFPISRPNLTFSTLTVSNMSPEDSSIYLCSVEGGDYTFGSGTRLTVV.

This clonotype came up a few times. The rearrangement joins TRBV9 to TRBJ2-5; TRBD2 matches 14 bases. The CDR3 spans 19 residues. Trimming removed 3 bases from V and 5 bases from J; junction bases left unmatched: 15. CDR1 is SGDLS and CDR2 is YYNGEE in the germline V gene. CDR3 sequence: CASSALIGTSGGFGETQYF. For the CDR3, the DNA is TGTGCCAGCAGCGCTCTAATCGGGACTAGCGGGGGCTTCGGCGAGACCCAGTACTTC.